A single TCR beta chain is shown here with its context. Assay: immunoSEQ multiplex PCR; the TCRdb copy retains only in-frame clones and omits some. Here the sample spans approximately 280,000 clones, around nine tenths being singletons. This sample is drawn from a study of blood T cell repertoires in COVID-19. Recovered Cohort 3 donors showed two negative PCRs, clearance, or symptom resolution. This CDR3 has 12 residues. V was trimmed by 6 bases and J by 7 bases, leaving 9 bases between them. The rearrangement joins TRBV12-3 or TRBV12-4 to TRBJ2-2; no clear D. Sequencing input: PBMCs or T cells enriched from blood (not recorded which). The receptor was isolated from a woman in her thirties or forties who had recovered from COVID-19. CDR3 amino acids: CASRKRFGELFF. CDR3 in DNA: TGTGCCAGCAGAAAGAGGTTCGGGGAGCTGTTTTTT.